Detailed here is one T cell receptor beta chain. These data belong to a study of beta chain features in type 1 diabetes. Germline V gene lookup returns CDR1 SGHNT and CDR2 YENEEA. The CDR3 extends over 15 amino acids. V shed 6 bases, J shed 5 bases, and the junction held 9 bases outside the gene matches. Expressed TCRB transcripts got sequenced, as all isolated RNA was reverse transcribed. Some clones are missing from TCRdb's copy, which holds only in-frame ones; the method was immunoSEQ multiplex PCR. This table has 250,000 to 400,000 clones, approximately 15% appearing once. The sequenced sample consisted of central memory CD4+ T cells from blood. This chain uses TRBV11-3 with TRBJ2-1; 8 bases line up with TRBD2. This receptor was identified in a man between 25 and 39 years old in good health. DNA for the CDR3: TGTGCCAGCAGTTCTCCGGGACTAGGACACAATGAGCAGTTCTTC. As protein: CASSSPGLGHNEQFF.